This T cell receptor (beta chain) appears in the sequencing data of a study of T cell responses to AZD1222 COVID-19 vaccine. V was trimmed by 5 bases and J by 7 bases, leaving 29 bases between them. There are 18 residues in the CDR3. CDR1 is MNHEY and CDR2 is SMNVEV in the germline V gene (reference sequence). Here immunoSEQ multiplex PCR was the method, and the copy in TCRdb shows in-frame clones only, minus some. The sample contains approximately 70,000 clones, roughly four fifths of which appear only once. Study outcomes and limitations: At 160-218 and 743-854, vaccine-associated CD4 TCRs were dominant, and they spanned spike.

Comment on this clone: Its target is not known.

The chain uses TRBV27 and TRBJ1-1; perhaps TRBD1 as D (5 bases). The sample consisted of peripheral blood, taken on day 0 of AZD1222 vaccination. This clonotype originated in an adult in good health. CDR3 in amino acids: CASSKPGTGEFMANEAFF. CDR3 DNA: TGTGCCAGCAGTAAACCCGGGACCGGCGAATTCATGGCGAATGAAGCTTTCTTT.